The 18 T cell receptor beta chains below were found in one sample sequenced in a study of CD8 T cells in Susac syndrome. About 0.5 to 1 ug RNA was reverse transcribed with random hexamers. Using its own MiXCR run on the immunoSEQ multiplex PCR reads, TCRdb lists one record per CDR3 protein. This table has 150,000 to 200,000 distinct CDR3 sequences, 94% appearing once. Sequenced input: CD4+ T cells from PBMCs. These receptors were collected from a human donor with multiple sclerosis.

The CDR3 sequence is CASSTTTGGSYGYTF. The CDR3 DNA follows: TGTGCCAGCAGCACAACGACAGGGGGAAGCTATGGCTACACCTTC. The chain employs TRBV9 and TRBJ1-2; 9 nucleotides line up with TRBD1. This CDR3 comprises 15 residues. Looked up from germline, CDR1 is SGDLS and CDR2 is YYNGEE. The trim removed 4 bases at V and 4 bases at J, leaving 8 bases unmatched.

V usage is TRBV4-1 and J usage is TRBJ1-2; D unclear. CDR1 and CDR2 (germline): MGHRA, YSYEKL. Between the trimmed V and J ends, which lost 4 bases and 2 bases, there was a span of 11 bases. The CDR3 is made up of 14 amino acids. This chain's CDR3 is CASSPELRNYGYTF. The CDR3 DNA reads TGCGCCAGCAGCCCCGAACTAAGAAACTATGGCTACACCTTC.

The V gene is TRBV20-1, the J gene TRBJ2-7; no clear D. V was shortened by 1 base and J by 5 bases, with 9 bases between the two germline ends. This CDR3 is built from 12 residues. Germline V lookup: CDR1 DFQATT, CDR2 SNEGSKA (reference sequence). The CDR3 DNA is TGCAGTGCTAGAGGTGGAAGAAACGAGCAGTACTTC. Translation: CSARGGRNEQYF.

V gene TRBV20-1 combines with J gene TRBJ2-2, with D possibly TRBD1 on 6 matching bases. The V end lost 6 bases, the J end lost 3 bases, and 14 bases lay between the germline ends. CDR1 is DFQATT and CDR2 is SNEGSKA in the germline V gene (reference sequence). The CDR3 sequence is 14 residues long. CDR3 nucleotides: TGCAGTGCCCCTTTAGGGGGTTACACCGGGGAGCTGTTTTTT. This gives the protein CSAPLGGYTGELFF.

The chain recombines TRBV4-2 with TRBJ2-2; D is unclear. Trimming removed 1 base at V and 0 bases at J, with 9 bases between. The germline gives CDR1 LGHNA, CDR2 YNFKEQ. The CDR3 length is 16 residues. The CDR3 loop reads CASSQVSATNTGELFF. Here the CDR3 DNA reads TGTGCCAGCAGCCAAGTGTCAGCGACGAACACCGGGGAGCTGTTTTTT.

The chain uses TRBV12-3 or TRBV12-4 and TRBJ2-3; D is possibly TRBD2 (6 bases). With 7 bases removed from V and 1 base from J, the gap between germline ends came to 15 bases. The CDR3 runs to 15 residues. CDR3 DNA sequence: TGTGCCAGCATTCGACTAGGAGGGGGCACAGATACGCAGTATTTT. It encodes CASIRLGGGTDTQYF.

This clonotype occurred once. The CDR3 is CASSYSINSRNTEAFF. The DNA of the CDR3 is TGTGCCAGCAGTTACTCTATCAACTCCCGGAACACTGAAGCTTTCTTT. The V gene is TRBV6-5, the J gene TRBJ1-1, with D uncertain. The germline CDR1 and CDR2 sequences are MNHEY and SVGAGI. V gave up 0 bases and J gave up 1 base, with 12 bases separating them. CDR3 size: 16 residues.

As DNA, the CDR3 is TGTGCCAGCAGCTCACAGGGGCACAATTCACCCCTCCACTTT. Translating it yields CASSSQGHNSPLHF. The J gene is TRBJ1-6, the V gene TRBV7-2; 7 bases line up with TRBD1. The germline gives CDR1 SGHTA, CDR2 FQGNSA. After removal of 4 bases from V and 7 bases from J, the junction contained 4 bases not matched to a gene. The CDR3 is made up of 14 amino acids. The full variable domain, with the rest looked up from reference TRBV7-2 and TRBJ1-6, is GAGVSQSPSNKVTEKGKDVELRCDPISGHTALYWYRQSLGQGLEFLIYFQGNSAPDKSGLPSDRFSAERTGGSVSTLTIQRTQQEDSAVYLCASSSQGHNSPLHFGNGTRLTVT.

In the case of this clonotype: The junction and the germline gene differ at one end; a read error may be behind it. The V and J genes are TRBV29-1 and TRBJ2-1, with D perhaps given as TRBD1 or TRBD2 (6 bases each). Per germline, CDR1 SQVTM and CDR2 ANQGSEA. The CDR3 covers 14 residues. In nucleotides, the CDR3 is TGCAGCGCCGAGGGGGGCGCCGAGTACAATAAGCAGTTCTTC. It specifies CSAEGGAEYNKQFF.

V usage is TRBV4-2 and J usage is TRBJ2-5; weak D call: TRBD1 (5 bases). The V end was cut by 2 bases, the J end by 2 bases, with 12 bases between. This CDR3 is built from 15 residues. In germline, CDR1 is LGHNA, CDR2 YNFKEQ. CDR3 amino acids: CASSQQGLGQETQYF. The CDR3 DNA reads TGTGCCAGCAGCCAACAGGGTTTGGGACAAGAGACCCAGTACTTC.

As DNA, the CDR3 is TGTGCCAGCAGCCAAGATGCAGTACAGGAAGATGGCTACACCTTC. It translates to CASSQDAVQEDGYTF. The chain combines TRBV4-2 with TRBJ1-2, with D maybe TRBD1 (5 bases). V was pared by 0 bases and J by 6 bases, with 14 bases between. There are 15 residues in the CDR3. CDR1 LGHNA and CDR2 YNFKEQ come from the germline V gene.

V usage is TRBV15 and J usage is TRBJ2-7, with D maybe TRBD2 (5 bases). V was clipped by 0 bases and J by 0 bases, with 9 bases between them. This CDR3 contains 15 residues. Germline-derived CDR1 and CDR2 are LNHNV and YYDKDF (reference sequence). In DNA, the CDR3 is TGTGCCACCAGCAGAGATTATGGAGGCTCCTACGAGCAGTACTTC. Translation gives CATSRDYGGSYEQYF. The entire variable domain, with the rest obtained from reference TRBV15 and TRBJ2-7, is as follows: DAMVIQNPRYQVTQFGKPVTLSCSQTLNHNVMYWYQQKSSQAPKLLFHYYDKDFNNEADTPDNFQSRRPNTSFCFLDIRSPGLGDTAMYLCATSRDYGGSYEQYFGPGTRLTVT.

The chain employs TRBV6-2 or TRBV6-3 and TRBJ2-7; D is undetermined. CDR1 is MNHEY, CDR2 SVGEGT, per germline. V lost 6 bases to trimming and J lost 3 bases, with 3 bases between them. The CDR3 is made up of 10 amino acids. CDR3 nucleotide sequence: TGTGCCAGCAGGATCTACGAGCAGTACTTC. Amino acid sequence: CASRIYEQYF.

V gene TRBV4-3 combines with J gene TRBJ1-2, with unresolved D. The CDR3 runs to 13 residues. Between the trimmed V and J ends, which lost 3 bases and 2 bases, there was a span of 7 bases. The V gene's germline CDR1 is LGHNA and CDR2 YSLEER. The CDR3 nucleotides read TGCGCCAGCAGCCAGGACGTAAACTATGGCTACACCTTC. It yields the protein CASSQDVNYGYTF.

The chain recombines TRBV7-2 with TRBJ2-1, with D hard to call. V was trimmed by 1 base and J by 5 bases, leaving 6 bases between them. The CDR3 is made up of 13 amino acids. Germline V gene sequence: CDR1 SGHTA, CDR2 FQGNSA. The CDR3 DNA reads as TGTGCCAGCAGCTTAGGGCCAAACAATGAGCAGTTCTTC. Its translation is CASSLGPNNEQFF.

The chain couples TRBV29-1 to TRBJ1-1; D unresolved. Trimming shortened V by 1 base and J by 11 bases, and 8 bases separated the two germline ends. CDR3 length: 10 amino acids. Germline V gives CDR1 SQVTM, CDR2 ANQGSEA. CDR3 amino acids: CSVEGEPAFF. In nucleotides, the CDR3 is TGCAGCGTTGAAGGGGAACCGGCTTTCTTT.

The genes are TRBV2 and TRBJ2-1, with D unresolved. Germline CDR1 and CDR2: SNHLY and FYNNEI. The germline V and J ends were trimmed by 6 bases and 6 bases, with 6 bases remaining between them. There are 11 residues in the CDR3. The CDR3 protein is CASRGSNEQFF. The CDR3 DNA reads as TGTGCCAGCAGGGGAAGCAATGAGCAGTTCTTC. The variable domain in full, completed from reference TRBV2 and TRBJ2-1, reads EPEVTQTPSHQVTQMGQEVILRCVPISNHLYFYWYRQILGQKVEFLVSFYNNEISEKSEIFDDQFSVERPDGSNFTLKIRSTKLEDSAMYFCASRGSNEQFFGPGTRLTVL.

The J gene is TRBJ1-1, the V gene TRBV20-1, with TRBD1 identical over 9 bases. Germline CDR1 and CDR2: DFQATT and SNEGSKA (reference sequence). V trimming: 7 bases; J trimming: 7 bases; junction bases outside the gene matches: 10. The CDR3 has 13 amino acids. DNA for the CDR3: TGCAGTGTCCCGGACAGGGGAATAGGTGAAGCTTTCTTT. Protein product: CSVPDRGIGEAFF.